Shown below are 4 T cell receptor beta chains from a single sample sequenced in a study of blood T cell repertoires in COVID-19. Repertoires were generated with immunoSEQ multiplex PCR, while TCRdb's copy carries only in-frame clones and drops some. The sample contains roughly 180,000 clones, 60% to 85% of which appear only once. Material for sequencing was peripheral blood. Every receptor here comes from a woman aged 55-70 years with COVID-19, enrolled during active disease.

This clone was observed a few times. The chain has TRBV2 and TRBJ2-7; 9 nucleotides line up with TRBD1. The CDR3 totals 13 residues. Per the germline V gene, CDR1 is SNHLY and CDR2 is FYNNEI. The J segment lost 6 bases and the V segment lost 6 bases, leaving 6 bases of the junction unmatched. The CDR3: CASSRGQGLEQYF. CDR3 in DNA: TGTGCCAGCAGCCGGGGACAGGGCCTCGAGCAGTACTTC.

J is TRBJ2-4 and V is TRBV6-1; the match to TRBD2 covers 8 bases. Germline trimming cut 1 base from V and 0 bases from J; bases unmatched to any gene: 11. CDR3 size: 19 residues. CDR1 is MNHNS, CDR2 SASEGT, per germline. The CDR3 is CASSEGLAGMEVAKNIQYF. The CDR3 DNA sequence: TGTGCCAGCAGTGAAGGGCTAGCGGGCATGGAAGTAGCCAAAAACATTCAGTACTTC.

This clone was seen only a few times. V and J are TRBV27 and TRBJ1-6, with 10 nucleotides matching TRBD1. The V and J ends lost 5 bases and 7 bases, in that order; junction bases with no gene match: 5. The CDR3 is 15 residues long. Germline lookup yields CDR1 MNHEY and CDR2 SMNVEV (reference sequence). The CDR3 is CASSHLTGGNSPLHF. CDR3 in DNA: TGTGCCAGCAGTCACTTGACAGGGGGCAATTCACCCCTCCACTTT.

V is TRBV6-5 and J is TRBJ1-1, with D tentatively TRBD1 (6 bases). Between the trimmed V and J ends, which lost 8 bases and 5 bases, there was a span of 9 bases. The CDR3 contains 11 residues. CDR1 and CDR2 (germline): MNHEY, SVGAGI. The CDR3, as DNA: TGTGCCAGCCAGGGACAAACTGAAGCTTTCTTT. Residues: CASQGQTEAFF.